The sequence of this TCR beta chain was determined in a study of CD8 T cells in Susac syndrome. Study results and caveats: The Susac syndrome CD4+ T cell repertoires displayed no clonal expansion.

With random hexamers, reverse transcription was performed on about 0.5 to 1 ug of RNA. immunoSEQ multiplex PCR amplified TCR beta CDR3 across 54 Vbeta, 13 Jbeta. TCRdb re-derived calls from the immunoSEQ multiplex PCR reads in MiXCR, one entry per CDR3 protein. The sample consists of some 180,000 distinct CDR3 sequences, 90% to 95% of them appearing once. As to this clonotype: The antigen is not known.

This CDR3 is 15 amino acids long. The germline CDR1 and CDR2 sequences are SGHRS and YFSETQ. V lost 1 base and J lost 4, with 13 bases in between. TCR beta sequencing was performed on blood CD8+ and CD4+ T cells. The sequence derives from a human donor with Susac syndrome. The chain recombines TRBV5-1 with TRBJ2-3; the D call may be TRBD1 or TRBD2 (6 bases each). The sample taken for sequencing was CD4+ T cells from PBMCs. CDR3 loop: CASSLSLGGPDTQYF. The CDR3 bases are TGCGCCAGCAGCTTGTCCTTGGGGGGCCCAGATACGCAGTATTTT.